One and the same sample provided the 8 T cell receptor beta chains below, sequenced in a study of blood T cell repertoires in COVID-19. TCRdb's copy holds only in-frame clones and misses some; the assay was immunoSEQ multiplex PCR. This sample has about 110,000 clones, with around 82% found just once. What was sequenced was peripheral blood. Receptors originate from a human donor in a cohort sampled during active or convalescent COVID-19.

In this sample, this clone turned up once. The chain employs TRBV6-1 and TRBJ2-6; 9 positions agree with TRBD1. Germline values: CDR1 MNHNS, CDR2 SASEGT. Losses at the gene ends were 2 bases for V and 3 bases for J; bases not matched to a gene: 17. The CDR3 runs 21 residues. CDR3 loop: CASSEYDLGTGTLVGANVLTF. The CDR3 DNA follows: TGTGCCAGCAGTGAATACGACCTTGGGACAGGGACCCTCGTTGGGGCCAACGTCCTGACTTTC.

The V gene is TRBV5-1, the J gene TRBJ2-5; D uncertain. Trimming took off 4 bases at V and 5 bases at J, with 6 bases between the two ends. Germline-derived CDR1 and CDR2 are SGHRS and YFSETQ. The CDR3 extends over 11 amino acids. The DNA of the CDR3 is TGCGCCAGCAGCCTGTCGGAGACCCAGTACTTC. Translating gives CASSLSETQYF.

The chain recombines TRBV4-1 with TRBJ2-3; the D gene is possibly TRBD2 (5 bases). This CDR3 spans 15 amino acids. V was trimmed by 4 bases and J by 0 bases, leaving 11 bases between them. Germline loops: CDR1 MGHRA, CDR2 YSYEKL. The CDR3 region has the DNA TGCGCCAGCAGCCCCGTAGCGATTAGCACAGATACGCAGTATTTT. Translating gives CASSPVAISTDTQYF.

The V and J genes are TRBV24-1 and TRBJ1-3; D unclear. Deletions cut 3 bases from V and 0 bases from J, with 8 bases between. Germline V lookup: CDR1 KGHDR, CDR2 SFDVKD. The CDR3 contains 15 residues. CDR3 sequence (DNA): TGTGCCACCAGTGATAACCGCGGCTCTGGAAACACCATATATTTT. This translates into CATSDNRGSGNTIYF.

This chain joins TRBV6-2 or TRBV6-3 and TRBJ1-2, with TRBD1 as a possible D gene (6 bases). Trimming removed 2 bases at V and 1 base at J, with 11 bases between. Germline V lookup: CDR1 MNHEY, CDR2 SVGEGT. This CDR3 is 15 amino acids long. As DNA, the CDR3 is TGTGCCAGCAGTTACGGAGCAGGGGATAACTATGGCTACACCTTC. Its translation: CASSYGAGDNYGYTF.

The rearrangement links TRBV6-2 or TRBV6-3 to TRBJ1-1; the D gene is possibly TRBD1 (5 bases). The CDR3 runs to 15 residues. CDR1 is MNHEY and CDR2 is SVGEGT in the germline V gene. V was trimmed by 2 bases and J by 1 base, leaving 11 bases between them. This chain's CDR3 is CASSYAGTGNTEAFF. The CDR3 bases are TGTGCCAGCAGTTACGCTGGTACAGGGAACACTGAAGCTTTCTTT.

The chain employs TRBV3-1 (or the pseudogene TRBV3-2) and TRBJ1-5, with D possibly TRBD1 on 5 matching bases. The germline V gene has CDR1 LGHDT and CDR2 YNNKEL (reference sequence). The CDR3 extends over 15 amino acids. V was pared by 0 bases and J by 6 bases, with 12 bases between. The CDR3 DNA follows: TGTGCCAGCAGCCAAGACAAAGGACATCTTCAGCCCCAGCATTTT. Translating gives CASSQDKGHLQPQHF.

The gene calls are TRBV7-9 and TRBJ2-3, with D possibly TRBD1 on 6 matching bases. The CDR3 is made up of 14 amino acids. Germline lookup yields CDR1 SEHNR and CDR2 FQNEAQ (reference sequence). Trimming pared 2 bases from V and 4 bases from J, leaving 10 bases between. CDR3 in DNA: TGTGCCAGCAGCTTACCCGGGACACCAGATACGCAGTATTTT. Amino acid sequence: CASSLPGTPDTQYF.